This TCR beta chain was recovered during a study of shared clonotypes between healthy human individuals. This clone was observed once. The protocol was immunoSEQ multiplex PCR, while the TCRdb copy is restricted to in-frame clones and leaves out a portion. The repertoire holds about 1.5 million clones, with 95% to 99% as singletons. The sequencing sample was made of naive CD4+ T cells sorted from blood. Subset: CD45RA+ positively selected. The clonotype was recovered from a man between 25 and 39 years old in good health.

This chain's CDR3 is CASSLGRQNTGELFF. The CDR3 DNA reads as TGTGCCAGCAGCTTAGGGCGCCAGAACACCGGGGAGCTGTTTTTT. The chain combines TRBV7-2 with TRBJ2-2; D is unclear. V was clipped by 1 base and J by 1 base, with 7 bases between them. Germline CDR1 SGHTA, CDR2 FQGNSA. The CDR3 contains 15 residues.